These 10 T cell receptor beta chains originate from one sample sequenced in a study of shared T cell receptors in the human thymus. Sequenced by immunoSEQ multiplex PCR; TCRdb stores in-frame clones only, minus some. Of some 400,000 clones listed, more than 85% are singletons. The sequenced material came from thymocytes. The receptors derive from a human donor.

J is TRBJ2-4 and V is TRBV19, with 9 positions matching TRBD2. V dropped 5 bases and J dropped 0; count of bases not matched to a gene: 8. The CDR3 is made up of 17 amino acids. Per the germline V gene, CDR1 is LNHDA and CDR2 is SQIVND (reference sequence). As DNA, the CDR3 is TGTGCCAGTAGTCGGCGGGGGGGTCCTAAAGCCAAAAACATTCAGTACTTC. Protein product: CASSRRGGPKAKNIQYF.

The V call is TRBV7-8, the J call TRBJ1-5; the D is unclear. V was shortened by 3 bases and J by 2 bases, with 11 bases between the two germline ends. Germline loops: CDR1 SGHVS, CDR2 FQNEAQ. The CDR3 length is 15 residues. CDR3 DNA: TGTGCCAGCAGCTTGACTTTTTCGTGCAATCAGCCCCAGCATTTT. Its protein is CASSLTFSCNQPQHF.

This chain links TRBV10-2 with TRBJ2-2; D is perhaps TRBD1 or TRBD2 (5 bases each). CDR1 is WSHSY and CDR2 is SAAADI in the germline V gene. The length of the CDR3 is 18 residues. V dropped 4 bases and J dropped 3 bases, with 21 bases sitting between them. Here the CDR3 reads CASSGRDGVRRDTGELFF. In nucleotides, the CDR3 is TGCGCCAGCAGTGGCCGGGACGGTGTTCGACGGGACACCGGGGAGCTGTTTTTT.

V gene TRBV6-5 combines with J gene TRBJ2-5, with D possibly being TRBD1 (6 bases). The CDR3 consists of 15 residues. V was shortened by 6 bases and J by 5 bases, with 19 bases between the two germline ends. Germline assignment: CDR1 MNHEY and CDR2 SVGAGI. The DNA of the CDR3 is TGTGCCAGCAGGGACTCACACAGGGTTCGGGAGACCCAGTACTTC. Protein: CASRDSHRVRETQYF.

The sample holds one count of this clone. V is TRBV20-1 and J is TRBJ2-3; D is unresolved. The ends were cut back, 3 bases at V and 1 base at J, with 2 bases in the middle. Germline V gene data show CDR1 as DFQATT and CDR2 as SNEGSKA (reference sequence). There are 11 residues in the CDR3. The CDR3, as DNA: TGCAGTGCTAGCGGCACAGATACGCAGTATTTT. This codes for CSASGTDTQYF.

This chain joins TRBV10-3 and TRBJ2-7; either TRBD1 or TRBD2 may fit D (5 bases each). V was cut by 2 bases and J by 5 bases, with 22 bases left in between. This CDR3 is built from 17 residues. Germline V gene data show CDR1 as ENHRY and CDR2 as SYGVKD. The CDR3 region has the DNA TGTGCCATCAGTGAGCCCCATCAGCGGACACTTGGTAACGAGCAGTACTTC. Amino acid sequence: CAISEPHQRTLGNEQYF.

The chain has TRBV6-4 and TRBJ2-3; D possibly corresponds to TRBD2 (6 bases). The V and J ends lost 8 bases and 6 bases respectively, with 15 bases between them. The CDR3 length is 13 residues. Germline values: CDR1 MRHNA, CDR2 SNTAGT. The CDR3 DNA sequence: TGTGCCAGCCGGGACTTAGTGAGTGATACGCAGTATTTT. Translation gives CASRDLVSDTQYF.

The V call is TRBV11-2, the J call TRBJ2-3; 8 bases match TRBD2. Germline CDR1 is SGHAT and CDR2 is FQNNGV. Trimming took 5 bases from V and 0 from J; bases not matched to a gene: 13. The CDR3 covers 18 residues. Here the CDR3 DNA reads TGTGCCAGCAGCCCAATCAGCGGGAGCGCTTGGAGCACAGATACGCAGTATTTT. Translation gives CASSPISGSAWSTDTQYF.

J is TRBJ1-4 and V is TRBV28, with TRBD1 matching 11 bases. The junction had 4 bases not matched to a gene; V was cut back by 4 bases and J by 6 bases. The CDR3 is 15 residues long. Germline V gives CDR1 MDHEN, CDR2 SYDVKM. CDR3 protein: CASSSWTGGDEKLFF. CDR3 nucleotides: TGTGCCAGCAGTTCCTGGACAGGGGGCGATGAAAAACTGTTTTTT.

This chain joins TRBV6-6 and TRBJ1-1; 11 bases agree with TRBD1. V lost 0 bases and J lost 6; bases outside the gene matches: 3. The CDR3 is 15 residues long. Germline V lookup: CDR1 MNHNY, CDR2 SVGAGI (reference sequence). DNA of the CDR3: TGTGCCAGCAGTTACTCGGGACAGGGGGAGTCTGAAGCTTTCTTT. This gives the protein CASSYSGQGESEAFF.